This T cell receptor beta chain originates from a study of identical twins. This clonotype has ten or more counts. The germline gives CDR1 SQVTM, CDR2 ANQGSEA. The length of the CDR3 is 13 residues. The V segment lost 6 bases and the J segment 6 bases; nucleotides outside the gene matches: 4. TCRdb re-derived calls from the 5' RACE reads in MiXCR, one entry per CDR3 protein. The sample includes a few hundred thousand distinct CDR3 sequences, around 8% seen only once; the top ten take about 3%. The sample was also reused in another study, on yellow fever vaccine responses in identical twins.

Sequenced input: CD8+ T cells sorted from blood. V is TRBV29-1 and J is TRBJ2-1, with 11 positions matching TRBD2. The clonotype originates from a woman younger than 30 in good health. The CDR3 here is CSVLGTSGNEQFF. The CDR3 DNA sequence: TGCAGCGTATTAGGGACTAGCGGCAATGAGCAGTTCTTC.